This T cell receptor (beta chain) was identified in a study of monozygotic twins with inflammatory bowel disease. Germline V gene lookup returns CDR1 SGHRS and CDR2 YFSETQ. The CDR3 covers 14 residues. TCRdb re-called the 5' RACE reads and catalogs CDR3 proteins one per entry, DNA excluded. The ten top clones account for 5.3%, within a sample of under 45,000 distinct CDR3 sequences. The sequence derives from a human donor with ulcerative colitis or Crohn's disease, or a healthy co-twin of an affected twin (not recorded which). The sequenced sample was blood. This chain links TRBV5-1 with TRBJ2-7; the D call from TCRdb, TRBD2, cannot be confirmed without DNA. CDR3 in amino acids: CASSFSGTAYEQYF.